This TCR beta chain was obtained from a study of T cell responses to AZD1222 COVID-19 vaccine. Study results and caveats: After two AZD1222 doses, spike-specific TCR breadth and depth rose versus day 0. Donors skewed white British and female; clonal diversity was possibly underestimated. Samples come after the peak T cell response, not at day 14.

Profiled with immunoSEQ multiplex PCR; TCRdb holds only in-frame clones, not every one. The sample lists around 140,000 clones; 80% to 90% were seen once. The CDR3 extends over 14 amino acids. CDR1 is LGHDT, CDR2 YNNKEL, per germline (reference sequence). Trimming cost V 0 bases and J 6 bases, with 8 bases left between them. Remarks on this clone: Its matching antigen is unknown.

This rearrangement joins TRBV3-1 (or the pseudogene TRBV3-2) to TRBJ2-2; tentatively, D is TRBD2 (5 bases). The sample was peripheral blood, taken on day 0 of AZD1222 vaccination. The sequence came from an adult in good health. This CDR3 reads CASSQDAGPGELFF. CDR3 DNA: TGTGCCAGCAGCCAAGATGCGGGTCCCGGGGAGCTGTTTTTT.